This is a list of T cell receptor beta chains from one sample in a study of blood T cells in healthy people across ages. One entry per CDR3 protein results from TCRdb running MiXCR on the 5' RACE reads. The sample has 1.5 million or so distinct CDR3 sequences; 35% to 45% are singletons. Sample: blood. All receptors derive from a woman aged 18-29 years in good health. Both conserved end residues are part of each CDR3. Clone size is not always given. Where it is, it says once, few, many or a class for expanded clones.

size | J | V | CDR3
few | TRBJ2-1 | TRBV28 | CASRTYRGSHYNEQFF
few | TRBJ2-5 | TRBV27 | CASSLSTLPETQYF
few | TRBJ1-2 | TRBV27 | CASSFGSRADYGYTF
few | TRBJ2-7 | TRBV4-1 | CASSPGPTLSYEQYF
- | TRBJ2-3 | TRBV5-1 | CASSFLGRALDTQYF
few | TRBJ2-1 | TRBV20-1 | CSASQEGGNEQFF
few | TRBJ2-1 | TRBV7-8 | CASSLAETPFNEQFF
few | TRBJ2-3 | TRBV20-1 | CSAPRTSGPSTDTQYF
- | TRBJ2-7 | TRBV19 | CASSLTGGEEQYF
- | TRBJ1-4 | TRBV28 | CASSSPGLEDEKLFF
- | TRBJ2-4 | TRBV20-1 | CSARDRRQTYGQYF
few | TRBJ1-2 | TRBV6-1 | CASSEETRGGYGYTF
once | TRBJ2-2 | TRBV13 | CASSSASSNTGELFF
few | TRBJ1-2 | TRBV6-2/TRBV6-3 | CASSYQEYGYTF
few | TRBJ1-2 | TRBV12-5 | CGEEGGYGYTF
once | TRBJ2-2 | TRBV10-3 | CAILRTGELFF
- | TRBJ2-3 | TRBV7-3 | CASSLRGRGTSSTDTQYF
- | - | TRBV5-1 | CASSFTGREQYF
- | TRBJ2-3 | TRBV20-1 | CSASNREGTDTQYF
few | TRBJ2-3 | TRBV20-1 | CSALAGEITDTQYF
few | TRBJ2-7 | TRBV20-1 | CSASGRAGEQYF
few | TRBJ2-3 | TRBV3-1 | CASSQAGLGRTDTQYF
once | TRBJ2-7 | TRBV29-1 | CSVERKLADGTYEQNF
- | TRBJ1-1 | TRBV5-1 | CASSLSQNRGLGTEAFF
- | TRBJ2-4 | TRBV11-2 | CASSPNRGTNIQYF
- | TRBJ2-1 | TRBV18 | CASSPKHADNEQFF
many | TRBJ2-1 | TRBV18 | CASSPDREQAYNEQFF
few | TRBJ1-2 | TRBV19 | CASSVPGVAVDGYTF
few | TRBJ2-1 | TRBV12-3/TRBV12-4 | CASSTTGIIKGEQFF
- | TRBJ1-5 | TRBV7-9 | CASSPTGMNNQPQHF
- | TRBJ2-1 | TRBV9 | CASSSTAGASYNEQFF
- | TRBJ2-5 | TRBV25-1 | CASSDTYETQYF
- | TRBJ2-1 | TRBV28 | CASISFGNNEQFF
- | TRBJ1-1 | TRBV6-2/TRBV6-3 | CASTEARVNTEAFF
- | TRBJ2-1 | TRBV27 | CASSLGAGVNNEQFF
- | TRBJ2-5 | TRBV7-9 | CAGTVGTETRYF
few | TRBJ1-2 | TRBV7-2 | CASSQTVSPGYTF
- | TRBJ1-2 | TRBV4-1 | CASSGSVGKYGYTF
once | TRBJ1-5 | TRBV6-1 | CASSEVVAGPQHF
- | TRBJ2-6 | TRBV6-1 | CASREQLSGANVLTF
- | TRBJ2-3 | TRBV7-9 | CASSLGLVVLDTQYF
few | TRBJ2-7 | TRBV2 | CASSEEASGFSYEQYF
- | TRBJ2-3 | TRBV7-2 | CASSLSATHGTDTQYF
few | TRBJ1-2 | TRBV28 | CASSLSPGQVIGYTF
- | - | TRBV5-1 | CASSLVAGYNEQYF
many | TRBJ1-2 | TRBV9 | CASSVRQDANYGYTF
- | TRBJ2-5 | TRBV5-6 | CASRSLAGGPQTQYF
few | TRBJ2-3 | TRBV4-1 | CASSQDSISGGYTDTQYF
few | TRBJ1-2 | TRBV27 | CASSLSGMGYTF
- | TRBJ2-7 | TRBV7-2 | CASSLVVRSYEQYF
few | TRBJ1-4 | TRBV18 | CASSPLGAGEKLFF
once | TRBJ1-6 | TRBV27 | CASNRQGTWSPLHF
- | TRBJ1-2 | TRBV15 | CATSSATGANYGYTF
- | TRBJ2-1 | TRBV11-2 | CASSLIGSGGYNEQFF
few | TRBJ1-2 | TRBV7-9 | CASSLDSQGRAYGYTF
- | TRBJ1-2 | TRBV25-1 | CASSESGTPGYGYTF
- | TRBJ2-3 | TRBV29-1 | CSVAPRTSTDTQYF
- | TRBJ2-7 | TRBV7-2 | CASSLTDGPGYSQYF
- | TRBJ2-3 | TRBV11-2 | CASSSRLTTDTQYF
- | TRBJ2-3 | TRBV2 | CAGPPGTQYF